Listed below are T cell receptor beta chains from one sample, sequenced in a study of CD8+ T cells in alopecia areata. Assay: immunoSEQ multiplex PCR; the TCRdb copy retains only in-frame clones and omits some. This sample has about 220,000 clones; 50% to 70% occur once, and the top ten carry roughly 1.5%. Source: CD4+ T cells sorted from blood, taken at week 4, from a patient treated with tofacitinib. The receptors were gathered from a human donor with alopecia areata. The CDR3 runs from the conserved cysteine through the conserved F or W.

V gene	J gene	CDR3 protein
TRBV30	TRBJ1-2	CAWSVRQGASGYTF
TRBV29-1	TRBJ2-7	CSVESPLAGGEQYF
TRBV7-3	TRBJ2-3	CASSSDVDHTDTQYF
TRBV30	TRBJ1-6	CAWTGERLGSPLHF
TRBV5-1	TRBJ2-5	CASSTLERLETQYF
TRBV7-2	TRBJ2-4	CASSLDISRVGNIQYF
TRBV29-1	TRBJ2-2	CSVLGGPANTGELFF
TRBV4-3	TRBJ2-1	CASSQDLAGAYNEQFF
TRBV5-1	TRBJ1-3	CASSTTARAGNTIYF
TRBV11-2	TRBJ2-7	CASSLDSGLAGRDEQYF